A selection of T cell receptor beta chains follows, all from one sample in a study of liver allograft versus peripheral blood T cells. Each CDR3 protein gets one entry after TCRdb re-called the reads with MiXCR. This table has approximately 9,400 distinct CDR3 sequences, under 20% appearing once. These receptors were taken from a human patient who had a liver transplant. Some T cells could come from the graft donor. The CDR3 runs from the conserved cysteine through the conserved F or W. Fields, in order: D gene, V gene, J gene, clone size, CDR3 protein, CDR3 DNA. D genes are given only for firm matches. Part of the rows lack a size; the others show once, few, many or a class for expanded clones.

d_call: .
v_call: TRBV27
j_call: TRBJ2-1
clone_size: medium-sized
cdr3_aa: CASSSPTTAYNEQFF
cdr3_nt: TGTGCCAGCAGTTCGCCGACAACGGCCTACAATGAGCAGTTCTTC

d_call: TRBD1
v_call: TRBV12-3/TRBV12-4
j_call: TRBJ2-1
clone_size: .
cdr3_aa: CASSFRAGTVTVGSYNEQLF
cdr3_nt: TGTGCCAGCAGTTTCCGTGCCGGGACAGTGACTGTAGGCTCCTACAATGAGCAGCTCTTC

d_call: .
v_call: TRBV2
j_call: TRBJ1-1
clone_size: .
cdr3_aa: CASTLGYNTEAFF
cdr3_nt: TGTGCCAGCACCCTGGGTTATAACACTGAAGCTTTCTTT

d_call: .
v_call: TRBV29-1
j_call: TRBJ1-2
clone_size: medium-sized
cdr3_aa: CSVDLEGLGYTF
cdr3_nt: TGCAGCGTTGATCTAGAAGGGCTTGGCTACACCTTC

d_call: .
v_call: TRBV5-4
j_call: TRBJ1-1
clone_size: many
cdr3_aa: CASSLSKANEAFF
cdr3_nt: TGTGCCAGCAGCTTGTCTAAGGCGAATGAAGCTTTCTTT

d_call: .
v_call: TRBV29-1
j_call: TRBJ2-7
clone_size: medium-sized
cdr3_aa: CSVDVGDNYEQYF
cdr3_nt: TGCAGCGTTGATGTGGGAGATAACTACGAGCAGTACTTC

d_call: TRBD2
v_call: TRBV3-1
j_call: TRBJ2-7
clone_size: .
cdr3_aa: CASSLKRGPYEQYF
cdr3_nt: TGTGCCAGCAGCCTAAAGCGGGGGCCATACGAGCAGTACTTC

d_call: .
v_call: TRBV29-1
j_call: TRBJ2-2
clone_size: medium-sized
cdr3_aa: CSVEDGGTGELFF
cdr3_nt: TGCAGCGTTGAAGATGGGGGCACCGGGGAGCTGTTTTTT

d_call: .
v_call: TRBV6-5
j_call: TRBJ2-1
clone_size: medium-sized
cdr3_aa: CASSFFSGEDEQFF
cdr3_nt: TGTGCCAGCAGTTTTTTTTCAGGGGAGGATGAGCAGTTCTTC

d_call: TRBD2
v_call: TRBV19
j_call: TRBJ2-7
clone_size: few
cdr3_aa: CASSRGGYEQYF
cdr3_nt: TGTGCCAGTAGTCGGGGGGGTTACGAGCAGTACTTC

d_call: .
v_call: TRBV19
j_call: TRBJ2-1
clone_size: .
cdr3_aa: CATSLDLLSYNEQFF
cdr3_nt: TGTGCCACCAGCCTGGACTTACTATCCTACAATGAGCAGTTCTTC

d_call: .
v_call: TRBV13
j_call: TRBJ2-7
clone_size: medium-sized
cdr3_aa: CASRQGMSYEQYF
cdr3_nt: TGTGCCAGCAGGCAAGGGATGTCCTACGAGCAGTACTTC

d_call: .
v_call: TRBV7-9
j_call: TRBJ2-7
clone_size: many
cdr3_aa: CASTLYPDSHEQYF
cdr3_nt: TGTGCCAGCACCCTGTACCCAGACTCGCACGAGCAGTACTTC

d_call: TRBD1
v_call: TRBV7-9
j_call: TRBJ1-1
clone_size: few
cdr3_aa: CASSTGTGGSEAFF
cdr3_nt: TGTGCCAGCAGCACCGGGACAGGGGGCTCTGAAGCTTTCTTT

d_call: .
v_call: TRBV7-9
j_call: TRBJ1-2
clone_size: .
cdr3_aa: CASSRGARVDGYTF
cdr3_nt: TGTGCCAGCAGCCGGGGCGCCAGGGTGGATGGCTACACCTTC

d_call: .
v_call: TRBV19
j_call: TRBJ1-2
clone_size: medium-sized
cdr3_aa: CASSPSLRPSYGYTF
cdr3_nt: TGTGCCAGTAGTCCCAGTTTACGTCCGAGCTATGGCTACACCTTC

d_call: .
v_call: TRBV19
j_call: TRBJ2-7
clone_size: .
cdr3_aa: CASKPQGAFHYEQYF
cdr3_nt: TGTGCCAGTAAGCCCCAAGGGGCCTTTCACTACGAGCAGTACTTC

d_call: .
v_call: TRBV20-1
j_call: TRBJ1-1
clone_size: .
cdr3_aa: CSARDLGGEAFF
cdr3_nt: TGCAGTGCTAGAGATCTGGGGGGCGAAGCTTTCTTT

d_call: .
v_call: TRBV6-2/TRBV6-3
j_call: TRBJ1-1
clone_size: medium-sized
cdr3_aa: CASSYATANTEAFF
cdr3_nt: TGTGCCAGCAGTTACGCCACGGCGAACACTGAAGCTTTCTTT

d_call: TRBD1
v_call: TRBV7-9
j_call: TRBJ1-2
clone_size: medium-sized
cdr3_aa: CASSPDPLQGAKDGYTF
cdr3_nt: TGTGCCAGCAGCCCAGACCCTTTACAGGGGGCGAAGGATGGCTACACCTTC

d_call: .
v_call: TRBV6-2/TRBV6-3
j_call: TRBJ1-1
clone_size: medium-sized
cdr3_aa: CASSYSYGAGYTEAFF
cdr3_nt: TGTGCCAGCAGTTACTCGTATGGGGCTGGGTACACTGAAGCTTTCTTT

d_call: .
v_call: TRBV11-2
j_call: TRBJ1-6
clone_size: .
cdr3_aa: CASSLGSSPGVPLHF
cdr3_nt: TGTGCCAGCAGCTTAGGCAGTTCGCCCGGGGTACCCCTCCACTTT

d_call: .
v_call: TRBV30
j_call: TRBJ1-1
clone_size: many
cdr3_aa: CAWSPPGLPPEAFF
cdr3_nt: TGTGCCTGGAGTCCCCCCGGGCTCCCCCCTGAAGCTTTCTTT

d_call: .
v_call: TRBV9
j_call: TRBJ2-7
clone_size: .
cdr3_aa: CASSVGRGEQYF
cdr3_nt: TGTGCCAGCAGCGTAGGCAGGGGCGAGCAGTACTTC

d_call: TRBD2
v_call: TRBV29-1
j_call: TRBJ2-7
clone_size: medium-sized
cdr3_aa: CSVVERGDEQYF
cdr3_nt: TGCAGCGTTGTGGAACGGGGGGACGAGCAGTACTTC

d_call: TRBD1
v_call: TRBV29-1
j_call: TRBJ1-2
clone_size: .
cdr3_aa: CSVYGQGFYGYTF
cdr3_nt: TGCAGCGTTTATGGACAGGGTTTCTATGGCTACACCTTC

d_call: TRBD1
v_call: TRBV7-9
j_call: TRBJ1-2
clone_size: .
cdr3_aa: CASSLGDSFYGYTF
cdr3_nt: TGTGCCAGCAGCTTGGGGGACAGCTTCTATGGCTACACCTTC

d_call: .
v_call: TRBV14
j_call: TRBJ2-1
clone_size: medium-sized
cdr3_aa: CASSQTDNEQFF
cdr3_nt: TGTGCCAGCAGCCAAACCGACAATGAGCAGTTCTTC

d_call: .
v_call: TRBV6-2/TRBV6-3
j_call: TRBJ1-5
clone_size: .
cdr3_aa: CASSYRGNSNQPQHF
cdr3_nt: TGTGCCAGCAGTTACAGGGGGAATAGCAATCAGCCCCAGCATTTT

d_call: .
v_call: TRBV15
j_call: TRBJ2-7
clone_size: few
cdr3_aa: CATSRDAPYEQYF
cdr3_nt: TGTGCCACCAGCAGAGACGCACCCTACGAGCAGTACTTC

d_call: TRBD1
v_call: TRBV7-9
j_call: TRBJ1-6
clone_size: medium-sized
cdr3_aa: CASSLTDRDLYNSPLHF
cdr3_nt: TGTGCCAGCAGCTTAACAGACAGGGACCTCTATAATTCACCCCTCCACTTT

d_call: .
v_call: TRBV5-5
j_call: TRBJ1-2
clone_size: many
cdr3_aa: CASLRRGEGYGYTF
cdr3_nt: TGTGCCAGCCTCCGAAGGGGAGAAGGCTATGGCTACACCTTC

d_call: TRBD1
v_call: TRBV12-3/TRBV12-4
j_call: TRBJ1-4
clone_size: few
cdr3_aa: CASSGGSGGFANEKLFF
cdr3_nt: TGTGCCAGCAGTGGTGGCTCAGGGGGCTTCGCTAATGAAAAACTGTTTTTT

d_call: .
v_call: TRBV7-9
j_call: TRBJ1-1
clone_size: .
cdr3_aa: CASTFSNTEAFF
cdr3_nt: TGTGCCAGCACTTTTTCTAACACTGAAGCTTTCTTT

d_call: .
v_call: TRBV12-3/TRBV12-4
j_call: TRBJ1-1
clone_size: many
cdr3_aa: CASSLDFLNTEAFF
cdr3_nt: TGTGCCAGCAGCCTGGACTTCTTGAACACTGAAGCTTTCTTT

d_call: .
v_call: TRBV6-2/TRBV6-3
j_call: TRBJ1-3
clone_size: .
cdr3_aa: CASSLGRGRNTIYF
cdr3_nt: TGTGCCAGCAGTTTGGGCAGGGGCCGAAACACCATATATTTT

d_call: .
v_call: TRBV12-5
j_call: TRBJ1-1
clone_size: .
cdr3_aa: CSSSSWGGNTEAFF
cdr3_nt: TGTTCCAGCAGCTCCTGGGGGGGGAACACTGAAGCTTTCTTT

d_call: TRBD1
v_call: TRBV30
j_call: TRBJ1-4
clone_size: few
cdr3_aa: CAWSVQGFEKLFF
cdr3_nt: TGTGCCTGGAGTGTACAGGGGTTTGAAAAACTGTTTTTT

d_call: TRBD2
v_call: TRBV27
j_call: TRBJ2-1
clone_size: .
cdr3_aa: CASSPLRGVDYNEQFF
cdr3_nt: TGTGCCAGCAGCCCTCTTCGGGGGGTCGACTACAATGAGCAGTTCTTC

d_call: .
v_call: TRBV5-4
j_call: TRBJ1-1
clone_size: few
cdr3_aa: CASNTGTNTEAFF
cdr3_nt: TGTGCCAGCAATACCGGGACAAACACTGAAGCTTTCTTT

d_call: TRBD1
v_call: TRBV12-3/TRBV12-4
j_call: TRBJ1-4
clone_size: .
cdr3_aa: CASSLGDRGWEKLFF
cdr3_nt: TGTGCCAGCAGTTTAGGGGACAGGGGGTGGGAAAAACTGTTTTTT

d_call: TRBD2
v_call: TRBV5-6
j_call: TRBJ2-2
clone_size: many
cdr3_aa: CASSLSPAGGATGELFF
cdr3_nt: TGTGCCAGCAGCTTGTCCCCGGCGGGGGGAGCTACCGGGGAGCTGTTTTTT

d_call: .
v_call: TRBV27
j_call: TRBJ1-2
clone_size: medium-sized
cdr3_aa: CASSLYRDYGYTF
cdr3_nt: TGTGCCAGCAGTTTGTATCGAGACTATGGCTACACCTTC

d_call: TRBD1
v_call: TRBV30
j_call: TRBJ1-4
clone_size: few
cdr3_aa: CAWSWTGTNEKLFF
cdr3_nt: TGTGCCTGGAGCTGGACAGGGACTAATGAAAAACTGTTTTTT

d_call: .
v_call: TRBV5-6
j_call: TRBJ1-1
clone_size: many
cdr3_aa: CASSLEMNTEAFF
cdr3_nt: TGTGCCAGCAGCTTGGAAATGAACACTGAAGCTTTCTTT

d_call: .
v_call: TRBV19
j_call: TRBJ1-2
clone_size: medium-sized
cdr3_aa: CASEGRQRSNYGYTF
cdr3_nt: TGTGCCAGTGAGGGGCGACAGCGTTCTAACTATGGCTACACCTTC

d_call: TRBD2
v_call: TRBV19
j_call: TRBJ2-1
clone_size: many
cdr3_aa: CATREGPTWHEQFF
cdr3_nt: TGTGCCACCCGGGAGGGCCCTACCTGGCATGAGCAGTTCTTC

d_call: .
v_call: TRBV6-1
j_call: TRBJ1-1
clone_size: many
cdr3_aa: CASSYGSTEAFF
cdr3_nt: TGTGCCAGCAGCTACGGGAGCACTGAAGCTTTCTTT

d_call: .
v_call: TRBV15
j_call: TRBJ1-5
clone_size: .
cdr3_aa: CATSRDSISPQHF
cdr3_nt: TGTGCCACCAGCAGAGATTCCATCAGCCCCCAGCATTTT

d_call: TRBD2
v_call: TRBV6-1
j_call: TRBJ2-2
clone_size: few
cdr3_aa: CASSEVRGGITGELFF
cdr3_nt: TGTGCCAGCAGTGAAGTTCGCGGGGGAATAACCGGGGAGCTGTTTTTT

d_call: .
v_call: TRBV27
j_call: TRBJ1-1
clone_size: medium-sized
cdr3_aa: CASSLGSGVSEAFF
cdr3_nt: TGTGCCAGCAGTTTAGGCAGTGGGGTCTCTGAAGCTTTCTTT